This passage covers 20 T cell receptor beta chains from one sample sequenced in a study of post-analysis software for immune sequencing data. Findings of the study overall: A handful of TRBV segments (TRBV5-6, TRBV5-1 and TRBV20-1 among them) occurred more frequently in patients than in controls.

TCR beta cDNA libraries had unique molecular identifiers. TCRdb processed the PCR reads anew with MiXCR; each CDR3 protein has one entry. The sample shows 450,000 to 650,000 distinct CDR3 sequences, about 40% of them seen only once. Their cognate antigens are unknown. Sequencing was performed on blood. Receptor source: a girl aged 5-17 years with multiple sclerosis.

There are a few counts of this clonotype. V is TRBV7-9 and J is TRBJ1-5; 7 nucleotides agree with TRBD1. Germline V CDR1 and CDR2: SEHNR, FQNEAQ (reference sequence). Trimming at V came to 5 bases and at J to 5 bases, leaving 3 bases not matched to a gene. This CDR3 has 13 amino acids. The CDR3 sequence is CASSRTGDQPQHF. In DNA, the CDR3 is TGTGCCAGCAGCCGTACAGGGGATCAGCCCCAGCATTTT.

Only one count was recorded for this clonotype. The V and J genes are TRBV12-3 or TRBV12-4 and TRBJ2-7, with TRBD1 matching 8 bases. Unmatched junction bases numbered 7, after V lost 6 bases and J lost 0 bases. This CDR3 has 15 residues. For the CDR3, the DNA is TGTGCCAGCAGCCCGACAGGGGTCCTCTCCTACGAGCAGTACTTC. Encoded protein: CASSPTGVLSYEQYF.

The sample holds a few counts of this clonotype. DNA for the CDR3: TGCGCCAGCAGCCAAGTGGCGGAGGGGGGCTACGAGCAGTACTTC. Protein: CASSQVAEGGYEQYF. The genes are TRBV4-1 and TRBJ2-5; D tentatively reads TRBD1 or TRBD2 (6 bases each). The J call is in doubt because the DNA end fits TRBJ2-7 better. The length of the CDR3 is 15 residues. The V gene's germline CDR1 is MGHRA and CDR2 YSYEKL.

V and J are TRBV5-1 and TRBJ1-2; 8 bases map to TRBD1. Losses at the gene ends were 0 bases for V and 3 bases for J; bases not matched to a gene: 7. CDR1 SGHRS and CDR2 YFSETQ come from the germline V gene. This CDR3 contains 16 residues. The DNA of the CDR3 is TGCGCCAGCAGCTTGGAGCCGGGACAGGCCCACTATGGCTACACCTTC. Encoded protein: CASSLEPGQAHYGYTF.

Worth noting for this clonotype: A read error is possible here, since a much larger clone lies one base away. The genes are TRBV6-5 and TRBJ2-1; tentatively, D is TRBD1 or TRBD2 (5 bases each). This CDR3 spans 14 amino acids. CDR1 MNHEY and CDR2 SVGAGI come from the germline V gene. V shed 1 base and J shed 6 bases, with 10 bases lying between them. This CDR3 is CASSYFGGGNEQFF. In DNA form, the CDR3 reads TGTGCCAGCAGTTACTTTGGGGGTGGCAATGAGCAGTTCTTC.

CDR3 in DNA: TGTGCCAGCAGCCCAAACATAGGACCTAGGGAGCAGTACTTC. Translating it yields CASSPNIGPREQYF. V is TRBV7-6 and J is TRBJ2-7; D not resolved. Germline V gene sequence: CDR1 SGHVS, CDR2 FNYEAQ. The germline V and J ends were trimmed by 5 bases and 7 bases, with 18 bases remaining between them. CDR3 length: 14 amino acids. Drawing the rest from reference TRBV7-6 and TRBJ2-7, the complete variable domain is GAGVSQSPRYKVTKRGQDVALRCDPISGHVSLYWYRQALGQGPEFLTYFNYEAQQDKSGLPNDRFSAERPEGSISTLTIQRTEQRDSAMYRCASSPNIGPREQYFGPGTRLTVT.

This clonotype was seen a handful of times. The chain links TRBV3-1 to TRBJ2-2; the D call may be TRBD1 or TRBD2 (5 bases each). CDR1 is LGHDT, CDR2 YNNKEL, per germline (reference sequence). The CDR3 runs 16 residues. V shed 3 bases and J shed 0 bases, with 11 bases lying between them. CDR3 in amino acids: CASSHLAGTNTGELFF. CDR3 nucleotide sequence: TGTGCCAGCAGCCATCTAGCAGGGACGAACACCGGGGAGCTGTTTTTT.

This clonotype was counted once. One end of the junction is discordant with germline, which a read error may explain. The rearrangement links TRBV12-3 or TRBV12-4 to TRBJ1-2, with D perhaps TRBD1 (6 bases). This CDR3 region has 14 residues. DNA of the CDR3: TGTGCCAGCAGCCGTGGACAGTTCTACTATGACTACACCTTC. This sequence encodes CASSRGQFYYDYTF.

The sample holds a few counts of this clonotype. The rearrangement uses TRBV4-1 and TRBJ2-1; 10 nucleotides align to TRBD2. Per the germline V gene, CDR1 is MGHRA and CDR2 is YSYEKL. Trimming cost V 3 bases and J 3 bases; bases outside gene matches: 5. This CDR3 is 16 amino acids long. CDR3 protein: CASSHLAGGIYNEQFF. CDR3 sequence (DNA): TGCGCCAGCAGCCACTTAGCGGGAGGAATCTACAATGAGCAGTTCTTC.

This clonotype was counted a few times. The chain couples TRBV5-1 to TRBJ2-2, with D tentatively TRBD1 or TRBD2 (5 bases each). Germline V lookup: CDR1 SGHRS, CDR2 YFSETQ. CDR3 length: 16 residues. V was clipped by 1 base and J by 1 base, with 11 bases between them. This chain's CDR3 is CASSLFGTRNTGELFF. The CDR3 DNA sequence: TGCGCCAGCAGCTTGTTCGGGACGAGGAACACCGGGGAGCTGTTTTTT.

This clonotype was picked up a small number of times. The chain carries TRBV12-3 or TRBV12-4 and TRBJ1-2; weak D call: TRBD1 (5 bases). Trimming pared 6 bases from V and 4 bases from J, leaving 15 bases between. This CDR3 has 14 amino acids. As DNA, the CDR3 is TGTGCCAGCAGCCAAGGGGTTACAGCCTATGGCTACACCTTC. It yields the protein CASSQGVTAYGYTF.

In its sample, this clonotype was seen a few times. CDR3 DNA: TGCGCCAGCAGCTCGGGACAGCACACAGATACGCAGTATTTT. This gives the protein CASSSGQHTDTQYF. This chain links TRBV5-1 with TRBJ2-3, with 7 nucleotides matching TRBD1. The trim removed 3 bases at V and 2 bases at J, leaving 3 bases unmatched. Germline V gene lookup returns CDR1 SGHRS and CDR2 YFSETQ. The length of the CDR3 is 14 residues. Full variable domain (outside the CDR3, taken from reference TRBV5-1 and TRBJ2-3): KAGVTQTPRYLIKTRGQQVTLSCSPISGHRSVSWYQQTPGQGLQFLFEYFSETQRNKGNFPGRFSGRQFSNSRSEMNVSTLELGDSALYLCASSSGQHTDTQYFGPGTRLTVL.

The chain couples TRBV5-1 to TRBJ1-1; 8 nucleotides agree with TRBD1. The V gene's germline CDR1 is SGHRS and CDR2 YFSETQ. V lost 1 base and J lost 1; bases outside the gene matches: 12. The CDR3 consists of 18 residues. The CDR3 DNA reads TGCGCCAGCAGCTTGCCTCGAGCAGGGGGCGAAGGGAACACTGAAGCTTTCTTT. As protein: CASSLPRAGGEGNTEAFF.

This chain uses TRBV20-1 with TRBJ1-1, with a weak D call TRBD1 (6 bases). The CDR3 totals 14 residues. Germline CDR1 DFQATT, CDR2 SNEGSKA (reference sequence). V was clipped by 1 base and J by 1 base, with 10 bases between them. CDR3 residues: CSARGGGRNTEAFF. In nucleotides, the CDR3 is TGCAGTGCTAGAGGGGGGGGCCGGAACACTGAAGCTTTCTTT.

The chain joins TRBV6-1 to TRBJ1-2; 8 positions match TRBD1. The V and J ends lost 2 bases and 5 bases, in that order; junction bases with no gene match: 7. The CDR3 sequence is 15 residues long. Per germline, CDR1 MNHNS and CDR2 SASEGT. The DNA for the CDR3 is TGTGCCAGCAGTGAAAGAGCGGGACAGGATTATGGCTACACCTTC. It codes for CASSERAGQDYGYTF.

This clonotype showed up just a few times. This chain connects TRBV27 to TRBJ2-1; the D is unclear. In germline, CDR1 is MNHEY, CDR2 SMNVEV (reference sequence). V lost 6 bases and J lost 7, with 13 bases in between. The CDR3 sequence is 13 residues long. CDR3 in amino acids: CASRTWRANEQFF. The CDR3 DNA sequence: TGTGCCAGCAGGACATGGCGCGCAAATGAGCAGTTCTTC.

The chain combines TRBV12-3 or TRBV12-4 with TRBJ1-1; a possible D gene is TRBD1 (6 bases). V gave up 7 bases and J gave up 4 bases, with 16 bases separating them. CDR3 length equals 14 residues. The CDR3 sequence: CASKLQGGRTEAFF. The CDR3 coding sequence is TGTGCCAGCAAATTACAGGGTGGTCGCACTGAAGCTTTCTTT.

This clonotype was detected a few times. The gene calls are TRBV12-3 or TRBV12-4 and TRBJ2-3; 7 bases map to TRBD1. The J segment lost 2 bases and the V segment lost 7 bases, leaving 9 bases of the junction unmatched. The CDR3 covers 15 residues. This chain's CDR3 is CASTFGDSTTDTQYF. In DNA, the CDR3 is TGTGCCAGCACCTTCGGGGACAGCACCACAGATACGCAGTATTTT.

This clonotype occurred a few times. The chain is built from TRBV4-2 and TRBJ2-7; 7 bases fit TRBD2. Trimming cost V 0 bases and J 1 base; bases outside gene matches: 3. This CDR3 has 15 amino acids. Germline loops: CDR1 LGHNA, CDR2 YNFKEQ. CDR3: CASSQDGGGSYEQYF. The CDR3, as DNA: TGTGCCAGCAGCCAAGATGGGGGAGGGTCCTACGAGCAGTACTTC.

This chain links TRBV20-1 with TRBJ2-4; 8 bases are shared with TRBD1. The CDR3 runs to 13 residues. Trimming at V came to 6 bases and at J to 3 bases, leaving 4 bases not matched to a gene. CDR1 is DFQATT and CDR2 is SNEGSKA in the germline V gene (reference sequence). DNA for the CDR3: TGCAGTGCACCCGGGACAGGCAAAAACATTCAGTACTTC. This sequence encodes CSAPGTGKNIQYF.